Each of the 15 T cell receptor beta chains below was sequenced from the same sample in a study of graft-versus-host responses after intestinal transplantation. Their antigen targets remain unknown. Method: immunoSEQ multiplex PCR; TCRdb's copy keeps in-frame clones and lacks some. The sample consists of 45,000 to 60,000 clones, around 96% of them appearing once. The sample consisted of unstimulated CD8+ T cells sorted from spleen or lymph node cells, taken before transplant. These TCRs come from a human donor who was the organ donor for an intestinal transplant.

Here the CDR3 reads CATEGDGGPETQYF. In DNA, the CDR3 is TGTGCCACGGAGGGCGACGGGGGGCCGGAGACCCAGTACTTC. The chain links TRBV28 to TRBJ2-5, with D possibly being TRBD2 (7 bases). The length of the CDR3 is 14 residues. With 10 bases removed from V and 5 bases from J, the gap between germline ends came to 20 bases. The V gene's germline CDR1 is MDHEN and CDR2 SYDVKM.

The chain carries TRBV7-9 and TRBJ2-3; D perhaps matches TRBD1 (6 bases). The V end lost 5 bases, the J end lost 0 bases, and 15 bases lay between the germline ends. CDR3 size: 16 residues. Germline CDR1 and CDR2: SEHNR and FQNEAQ (reference sequence). CDR3 nucleotides: TGTGCCAGCAGCCTGAGGCCCGGACAGAGCACAGATACGCAGTATTTT. Its translation: CASSLRPGQSTDTQYF.

V is TRBV11-3 and J is TRBJ2-3, with D maybe TRBD1 (6 bases). The CDR3 contains 13 residues. Germline CDR1 is SGHNT and CDR2 is YENEEA. V was pared by 0 bases and J by 6 bases, with 7 bases between. The CDR3 region has the DNA TGTGCCAGCAGCTTAGACACAGGGGATACGCAGTATTTT. Amino acid sequence: CASSLDTGDTQYF.

The chain couples TRBV11-2 to TRBJ2-7; 9 bases match TRBD2. The V segment lost 3 bases and the J segment 2 bases; nucleotides outside the gene matches: 2. The CDR3 is 14 residues long. CDR1 is SGHAT, CDR2 FQNNGV, per germline. CDR3 sequence: CASSFGGGAYEQYF. In DNA form, the CDR3 reads TGTGCCAGCAGCTTTGGCGGGGGGGCCTACGAGCAGTACTTC.

The count of this clone is one. V gene TRBV5-4 combines with J gene TRBJ2-7; D gene uncertain. This CDR3 spans 13 amino acids. V lost 0 bases, J lost 7 bases, and 11 bases lay in between. Germline CDR1 and CDR2: SGHNT and YYREEE (reference sequence). The CDR3 protein is CASSLGSSEEQYF. CDR3 nucleotide sequence: TGTGCCAGCAGCTTGGGCAGCTCAGAGGAGCAGTACTTC.

V is TRBV29-1 and J is TRBJ2-1, with 12 positions matching TRBD2. Per the germline V gene, CDR1 is SQVTM and CDR2 is ANQGSEA. The V gene end was trimmed by 1 base and the J gene end by 5 bases; junction bases not matched to a gene: 9. The CDR3 length is 17 residues. Here the CDR3 DNA reads TGCAGCGTTGAAGTTATAACTAGCGGGGGGTTTAACAATGAGCAGTTCTTC. Translation gives CSVEVITSGGFNNEQFF.

The chain joins TRBV11-1 to TRBJ2-1; unclear D gene. This CDR3 is 12 amino acids long. Germline V gene data show CDR1 as SGHAT and CDR2 as FQDESV (reference sequence). Trimming removed 5 bases at V and 5 bases at J, with 7 bases between. The CDR3 bases are TGTGCCAGCAGCCCATTGGACAATGAGCAGTTCTTC. Protein sequence: CASSPLDNEQFF. Combining the CDR3 with reference TRBV11-1 and TRBJ2-1 gives the whole variable domain EAEVAQSPRYKITEKSQAVAFWCDPISGHATLYWYRQILGQGPELLVQFQDESVVDDSQLPKDRFSAERLKGVDSTLKIQPAELGDSAMYLCASSPLDNEQFFGPGTRLTVL.

The rearrangement joins TRBV11-3 to TRBJ2-2; D not certain. The germline V gene encodes CDR1 SGHNT and CDR2 YENEEA. The V and J ends lost 2 bases and 2 bases respectively, with 9 bases between them. The CDR3 loop spans 15 amino acids. Written as DNA, the CDR3 is TGTGCCAGCAGCTTAAGGGAAGGAAACACCGGGGAGCTGTTTTTT. It specifies CASSLREGNTGELFF.

This sequence joins TRBV27 and TRBJ1-5; no firm D call. Germline CDR1 MNHEY, CDR2 SMNVEV (reference sequence). The CDR3 spans 15 residues. With 0 bases removed from V and 3 bases from J, the gap between germline ends came to 9 bases. Here the CDR3 DNA reads TGTGCCAGCAGTTTATCCCGAGGCGACAATCAGCCCCAGCATTTT. This encodes CASSLSRGDNQPQHF.

This chain connects TRBV21-1 to TRBJ1-2. TRBV21-1 is deemed a pseudogene. This CDR3 is 12 amino acids long. The chain's CDR3 is CASSKAVVGYTF. CDR3 in DNA: TGTGCCAGCAGCAAAGCGGTGGTTGGCTACACCTTC.

The V and J genes are TRBV5-1 and TRBJ1-1; no clear D. The V end lost 2 bases, the J end lost 0 bases, and 14 bases lay between the germline ends. The germline CDR1 and CDR2 sequences are SGHRS and YFSETQ. The CDR3 is 16 residues long. CDR3 DNA sequence: TGCGCCAGCAGCTTCCCACCCGGCGGAATGAACACTGAAGCTTTCTTT. It is translated as CASSFPPGGMNTEAFF.

The rearrangement uses TRBV5-1 and TRBJ2-7; 12 bases line up with TRBD2. Germline V lookup: CDR1 SGHRS, CDR2 YFSETQ. With V trimmed by 4 bases and J by 2 bases, 1 base remained unmatched. The CDR3 sequence is 14 residues long. This CDR3 is CASSRTSGTYEQYF. The CDR3 nucleotides read TGCGCCAGCAGCCGGACTAGCGGGACCTACGAGCAGTACTTC.

J is TRBJ2-1 and V is TRBV5-1; 8 bases align to TRBD1. After removal of 4 bases from V and 5 bases from J, the junction contained 5 bases not matched to a gene. Germline-derived CDR1 and CDR2 are SGHRS and YFSETQ. The CDR3 extends over 14 amino acids. Here the CDR3 reads CASSLGQGDNEQFF. CDR3 in DNA: TGCGCCAGCAGCCTAGGACAGGGCGACAATGAGCAGTTCTTC.

V usage is TRBV27 and J usage is TRBJ2-7, with D perhaps TRBD1 or TRBD2 (5 bases each). This CDR3 contains 15 residues. Trimming cost V 5 bases and J 1 base, with 15 bases left between them. CDR1 MNHEY and CDR2 SMNVEV come from the germline V gene (reference sequence). CDR3 amino acids: CASSLRDGKSYEQYF. The CDR3 DNA follows: TGTGCCAGCAGTCTAAGGGACGGGAAGTCCTACGAGCAGTACTTC.

This rearrangement joins TRBV2 to TRBJ2-7; 9 nucleotides line up with TRBD2. Trimming at V came to 1 base and at J to 4 bases, leaving 8 bases not matched to a gene. Germline CDR1 SNHLY, CDR2 FYNNEI. There are 16 residues in the CDR3. CDR3 sequence reads: CASSEGSGLASYEQYF. The CDR3, as DNA: TGTGCCAGCAGTGAAGGGTCGGGACTAGCTTCATACGAGCAGTACTTC.